The T cell receptor beta chain under discussion was sequenced for a study of OX40 agonist ivuxolimab in advanced cancers. Study details: With a range of 23 to 79, age averaged roughly 60 years, and about 83% were male. Broader study findings: Expanded clones belonging to CD8+ T cells outnumbered, on average, those of CD4+. Partly responding patients at 0.1-3.0 mg/kg showed some of the smallest clonal expansion. In the 0.1 to 3.0 mg/kg range, CD4+ and CD8+ blood T cells had expanded clonally by week 6.

Trimming pared 0 bases from V and 2 bases from J, leaving 9 bases between. CDR3 size: 14 residues. CDR1 and CDR2 (germline): SGDLS, YYNGEE. Some clones are missing from TCRdb's copy, which holds only in-frame ones; the method was immunoSEQ multiplex PCR. The data contain about 51,000 clones, about nine tenths of them singletons. With regard to this clone: What it binds is unknown.

The receptor comes from an adult with an advanced solid tumor such as melanoma, head and neck, liver or kidney cancer. The sequences come from CD4+ or CD8+ T cells sorted from blood, collected in a trial of the OX40 agonist ivuxolimab. The J gene is TRBJ2-7, the V gene TRBV9, with D uncertain. The CDR3 is CASSVGKGPYEQYF. CDR3 nucleotide sequence: TGTGCCAGCAGCGTAGGGAAGGGTCCCTACGAGCAGTACTTC.